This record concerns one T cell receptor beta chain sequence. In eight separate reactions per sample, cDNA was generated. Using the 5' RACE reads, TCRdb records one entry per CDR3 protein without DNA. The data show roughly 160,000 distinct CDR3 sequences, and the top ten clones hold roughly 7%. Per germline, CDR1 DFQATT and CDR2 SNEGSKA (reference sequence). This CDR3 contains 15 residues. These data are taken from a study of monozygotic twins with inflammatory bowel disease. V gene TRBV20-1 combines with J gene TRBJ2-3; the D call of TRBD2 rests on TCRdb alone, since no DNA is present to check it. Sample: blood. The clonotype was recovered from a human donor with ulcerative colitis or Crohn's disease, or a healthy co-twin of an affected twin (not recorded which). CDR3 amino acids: CSASRTSGGTDTQYF.